This T cell receptor (beta chain) came from a study of CD8+ T cells in alopecia areata. Sequencing used cDNA as its template, made by extracting RNA and reverse transcribing it. Only in-frame clones appear in the TCRdb table, and some are missing; sequencing was by immunoSEQ multiplex PCR. The data contain 120,000 or so clones, over 55% of them singletons. The germline gives CDR1 LGHNA, CDR2 YNFKEQ. This CDR3 spans 15 amino acids. Losses at the gene ends were 4 bases for V and 6 bases for J; bases not matched to a gene: 11. The sample's treatment: oral pan-JAK inhibitor, 5-10 mg twice daily. Alopecia areata patients provided lesional scalp punch biopsies and peripheral blood. Cell sorting was applied to PBMCs, and CD4+ and CD8+ T cells were collected.

Sequences were derived from CD4+ T cells sorted from blood, sampled at week 4, from a patient treated with tofacitinib. V gene TRBV4-2 combines with J gene TRBJ2-5; TRBD1 matches at 7 bases. The receptor's source is a human donor with alopecia areata. The CDR3 DNA reads TGTGCCAGCAGCCCATTTGACAGGGAGAGAAAGACCCAGTACTTC. Translation gives CASSPFDRERKTQYF.